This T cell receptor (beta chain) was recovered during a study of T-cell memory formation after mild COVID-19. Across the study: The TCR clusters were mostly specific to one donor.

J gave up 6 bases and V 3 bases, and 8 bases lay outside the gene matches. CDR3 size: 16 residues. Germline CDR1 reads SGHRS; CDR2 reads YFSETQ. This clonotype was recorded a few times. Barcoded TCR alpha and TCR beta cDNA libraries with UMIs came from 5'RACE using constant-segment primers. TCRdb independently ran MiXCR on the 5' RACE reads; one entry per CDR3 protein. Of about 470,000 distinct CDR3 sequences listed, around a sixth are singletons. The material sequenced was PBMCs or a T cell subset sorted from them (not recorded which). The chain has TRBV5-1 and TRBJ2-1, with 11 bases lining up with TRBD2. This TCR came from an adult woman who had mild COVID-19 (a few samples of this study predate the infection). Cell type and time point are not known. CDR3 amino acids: CASSSSGGTTLNEQFF. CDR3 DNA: TGCGCCAGCAGCTCTAGCGGGGGGACGACCCTCAATGAGCAGTTCTTC.